These 9 T cell receptor beta chains share one sample of origin, sequenced in a study of blood T cells in healthy people across ages. The use of a sample-barcoded 5' primer and a J-beta primer mix characterized a second PCR of roughly 7 to 11 cycles. A single record per CDR3 protein comes from TCRdb applying MiXCR to the 5' RACE reads. The sample yields 850,000 to 1,000,000 distinct CDR3 sequences, about 51% seen once. Sequencing used blood. All receptors derive from a woman aged 60 to 75 in good health.

The V and J genes are TRBV2 and TRBJ2-3, with D possibly being TRBD1 (5 bases). CDR3 length: 13 amino acids. From germline, CDR1 is SNHLY and CDR2 FYNNEI. Trimming stripped 7 bases from V and 2 bases from J, with 10 bases between. CDR3 amino acids: CASTGYPTDTQYF. DNA for the CDR3: TGTGCCAGCACAGGGTACCCCACAGATACGCAGTATTTT.

This clonotype has only a few counts. The rearrangement joins TRBV12-3 or TRBV12-4 to TRBJ2-5; 7 nucleotides line up with TRBD2. This CDR3 is 14 amino acids long. V trimming: 6 bases; J trimming: 3 bases; junction bases outside the gene matches: 7. CDR3 region: CASSSGTTKETQYF. DNA for the CDR3: TGTGCCAGCAGCTCCGGGACTACCAAAGAGACCCAGTACTTC.

CDR3 in amino acids: CASSKVTPNTDTQYF. The CDR3 DNA reads as TGTGCCAGCAGCAAAGTAACACCCAACACAGATACGCAGTATTTT. V usage is TRBV21-1 and J usage is TRBJ2-3. TRBV21-1 is a known pseudogene. This CDR3 spans 15 amino acids.

The chain has TRBV12-3 or TRBV12-4 and TRBJ1-6; D call uncertain. The CDR3 totals 12 residues. V shed 6 bases and J shed 13 bases, with 13 bases lying between them. CDR3 region: CASSPDGVPLHF. DNA for the CDR3: TGTGCCAGCAGCCCGGATGGGGTCCCCCTCCACTTT.

Concerning this clonotype: A far larger clone is just one base off, so this is likely a read error. This chain joins TRBV27 and TRBJ2-7; D unresolved. Germline values: CDR1 MNHEY, CDR2 SMNVEV (reference sequence). The CDR3 is made up of 11 amino acids. In DNA, the CDR3 is TGTACCAGCAGTTCGAACTACGAGCAGTACTTC. It codes for CTSSSNYEQYF.

The genes are TRBV6-6 and TRBJ1-1, with a possible D match to TRBD1 (5 bases). The CDR3 length is 13 residues. The germline CDR1 and CDR2 sequences are MNHNY and SVGAGI (reference sequence). The V gene lost 7 bases and the J gene lost 2 bases, with 11 bases spanning the gap. In nucleotides, the CDR3 is TGTGCCAGCACTAGGGGATTCAACACTGAAGCTTTCTTT. This translates into CASTRGFNTEAFF.

The chain employs TRBV2 and TRBJ2-5, with 10 positions matching TRBD2. In germline, CDR1 is SNHLY, CDR2 FYNNEI. The V and J ends lost 9 bases and 5 bases, in that order; junction bases with no gene match: 6. This CDR3 spans 13 amino acids. In nucleotides, the CDR3 is TGTGCCAGACCTAGCGGGAGTAAGGAGACCCAGTACTTC. This codes for CARPSGSKETQYF.

This sequence joins TRBV7-2 and TRBJ2-7; TRBD1 is a possible D gene (6 bases). Per germline, CDR1 SGHTA and CDR2 FQGNSA. The CDR3 runs 13 residues. V was clipped by 1 base and J by 9 bases, with 13 bases between them. The CDR3 nucleotides read TGTGCCAGCAGCTTAGAACAGGGCAGTGTGCAGTACTTC. Protein product: CASSLEQGSVQYF.

This clonotype was seen repeatedly, ten times or more. The chain joins TRBV7-2 to TRBJ2-3; 9 bases agree with TRBD2. V lost 3 bases, J lost 4 bases, and 5 bases stayed unmatched. CDR1 SGHTA and CDR2 FQGNSA come from the germline V gene. The CDR3 runs to 15 residues. The CDR3 nucleotides read TGTGCCAGCAGCTTTAGCGGGAGTAGCGCAGATACGCAGTATTTT. Protein sequence: CASSFSGSSADTQYF.